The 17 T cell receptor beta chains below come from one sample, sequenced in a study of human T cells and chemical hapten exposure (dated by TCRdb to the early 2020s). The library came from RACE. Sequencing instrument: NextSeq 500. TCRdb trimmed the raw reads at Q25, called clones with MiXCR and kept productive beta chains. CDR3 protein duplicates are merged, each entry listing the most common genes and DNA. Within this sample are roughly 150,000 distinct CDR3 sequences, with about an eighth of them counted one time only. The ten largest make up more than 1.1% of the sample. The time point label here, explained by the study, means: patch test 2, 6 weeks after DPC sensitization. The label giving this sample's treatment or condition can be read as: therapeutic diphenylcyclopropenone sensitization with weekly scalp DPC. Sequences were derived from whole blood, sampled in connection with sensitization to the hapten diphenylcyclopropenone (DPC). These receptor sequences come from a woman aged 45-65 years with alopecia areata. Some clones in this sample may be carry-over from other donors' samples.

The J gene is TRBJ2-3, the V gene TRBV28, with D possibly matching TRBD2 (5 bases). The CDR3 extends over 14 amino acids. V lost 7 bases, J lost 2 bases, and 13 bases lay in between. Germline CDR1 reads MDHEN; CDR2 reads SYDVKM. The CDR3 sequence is CASTRLSNTDTQYF. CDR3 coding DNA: TGTGCCAGCACCCGACTATCCAACACAGATACGCAGTATTTT.

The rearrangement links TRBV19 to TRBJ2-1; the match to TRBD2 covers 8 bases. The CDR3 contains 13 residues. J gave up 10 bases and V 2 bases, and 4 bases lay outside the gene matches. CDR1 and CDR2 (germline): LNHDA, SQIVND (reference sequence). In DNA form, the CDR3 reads TGTGCCAGTAGTATATTAGCGGGATCCGAGCAGTTCTTC. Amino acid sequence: CASSILAGSEQFF.

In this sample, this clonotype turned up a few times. The CDR3 sequence is CASGSRLYNEQFF. The CDR3 nucleotides are TGTGCCAGCGGCAGCAGGCTCTACAATGAGCAGTTCTTC. The J gene is TRBJ2-1, the V gene TRBV12-3 or TRBV12-4; no clear D gene. Trimming cost V 8 bases and J 3 bases, with 11 bases left between them. The CDR3 consists of 13 residues.

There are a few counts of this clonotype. The chain's CDR3 is CSASLLAGGGEQFF. DNA of the CDR3: TGCAGTGCTAGTTTACTAGCGGGGGGTGGTGAGCAGTTCTTC. This chain uses TRBV20-1 with TRBJ2-1; 12 nucleotides agree with TRBD2. V dropped 3 bases and J dropped 9; count of bases not matched to a gene: 6. Germline V gives CDR1 DFQATT, CDR2 SNEGSKA (reference sequence). CDR3 length: 14 amino acids.

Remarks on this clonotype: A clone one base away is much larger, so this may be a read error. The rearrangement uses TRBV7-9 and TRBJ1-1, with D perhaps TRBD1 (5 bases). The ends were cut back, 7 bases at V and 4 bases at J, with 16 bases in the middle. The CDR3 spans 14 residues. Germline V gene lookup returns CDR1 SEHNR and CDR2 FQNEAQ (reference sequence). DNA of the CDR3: TGTGCCAGCATCTTTGTCGACAGCACCACTGAAGCTTTCTTT. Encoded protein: CASIFVDSTTEAFF.

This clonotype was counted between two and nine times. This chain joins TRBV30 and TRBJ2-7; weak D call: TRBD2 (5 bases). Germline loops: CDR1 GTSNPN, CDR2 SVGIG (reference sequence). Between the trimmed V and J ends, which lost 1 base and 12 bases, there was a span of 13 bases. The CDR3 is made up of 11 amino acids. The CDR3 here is CAWSDRVAGYF. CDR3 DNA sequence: TGTGCCTGGAGTGACCGAGTCGCGGGGTACTTC.

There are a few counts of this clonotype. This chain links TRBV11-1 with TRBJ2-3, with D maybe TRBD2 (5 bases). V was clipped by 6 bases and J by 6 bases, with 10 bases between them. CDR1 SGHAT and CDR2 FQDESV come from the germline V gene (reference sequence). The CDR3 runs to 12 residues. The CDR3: CASRRDSDTQYF. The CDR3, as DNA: TGTGCCAGCAGACGGGATTCCGATACGCAGTATTTT.

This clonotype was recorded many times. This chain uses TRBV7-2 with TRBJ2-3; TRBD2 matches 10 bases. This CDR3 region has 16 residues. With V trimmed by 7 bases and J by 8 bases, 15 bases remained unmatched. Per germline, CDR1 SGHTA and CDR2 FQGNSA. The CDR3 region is CASTRWTSGHLGTQYF. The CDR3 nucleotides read TGTGCCAGCACCCGTTGGACTAGCGGCCATCTGGGTACGCAGTATTTT.

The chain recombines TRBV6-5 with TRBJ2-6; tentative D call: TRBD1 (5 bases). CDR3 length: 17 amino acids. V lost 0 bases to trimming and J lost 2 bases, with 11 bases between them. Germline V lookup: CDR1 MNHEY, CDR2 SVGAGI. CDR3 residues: CASSYSPWGTGANVLTF. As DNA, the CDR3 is TGTGCCAGCAGTTACTCCCCCTGGGGCACTGGGGCCAACGTCCTGACTTTC.

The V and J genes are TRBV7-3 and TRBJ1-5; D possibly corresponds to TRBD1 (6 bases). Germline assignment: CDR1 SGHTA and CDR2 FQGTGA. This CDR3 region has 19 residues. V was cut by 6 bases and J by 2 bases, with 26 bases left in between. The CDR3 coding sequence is TGTGCCAGCAGTTCACTCCGAGGGGGTCCGCGTATTGGCAATCAGCCCCAGCATTTT. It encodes CASSSLRGGPRIGNQPQHF.

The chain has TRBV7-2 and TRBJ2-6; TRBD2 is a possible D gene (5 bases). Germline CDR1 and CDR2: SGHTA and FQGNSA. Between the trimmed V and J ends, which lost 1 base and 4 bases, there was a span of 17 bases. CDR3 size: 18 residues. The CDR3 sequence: CASSLVRRRLAGANVLTF. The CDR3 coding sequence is TGTGCCAGCAGCTTAGTTAGACGGAGGCTGGCGGGGGCCAACGTCCTGACTTTC.

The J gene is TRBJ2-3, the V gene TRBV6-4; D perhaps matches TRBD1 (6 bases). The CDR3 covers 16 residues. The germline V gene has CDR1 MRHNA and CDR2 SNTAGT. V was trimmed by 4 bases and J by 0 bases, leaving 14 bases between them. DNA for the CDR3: TGTGCCAGCAGTGCCAGGGGTGAAACTAGCACAGATACGCAGTATTTT. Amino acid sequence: CASSARGETSTDTQYF.

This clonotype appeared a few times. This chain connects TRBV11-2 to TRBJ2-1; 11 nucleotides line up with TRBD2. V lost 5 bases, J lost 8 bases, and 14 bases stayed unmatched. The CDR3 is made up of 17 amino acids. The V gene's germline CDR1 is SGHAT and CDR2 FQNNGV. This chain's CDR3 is CASSPPVGTSGWDEQFF. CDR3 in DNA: TGTGCCAGCAGCCCCCCTGTAGGGACTAGCGGTTGGGATGAGCAGTTCTTC.

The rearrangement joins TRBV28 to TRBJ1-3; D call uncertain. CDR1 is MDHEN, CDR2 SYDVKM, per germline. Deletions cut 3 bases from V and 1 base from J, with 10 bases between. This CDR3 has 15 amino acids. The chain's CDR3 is CASSFLGNSGNTIYF. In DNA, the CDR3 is TGTGCCAGCAGTTTTCTCGGGAATTCTGGAAACACCATATATTTT.

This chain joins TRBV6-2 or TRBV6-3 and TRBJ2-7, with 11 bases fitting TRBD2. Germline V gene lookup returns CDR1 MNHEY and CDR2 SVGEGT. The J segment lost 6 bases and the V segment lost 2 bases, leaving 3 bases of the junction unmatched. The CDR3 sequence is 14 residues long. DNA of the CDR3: TGTGCCAGCAGTTACCAACTAGCGGGAGTCGAGCAGTACTTC. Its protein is CASSYQLAGVEQYF.

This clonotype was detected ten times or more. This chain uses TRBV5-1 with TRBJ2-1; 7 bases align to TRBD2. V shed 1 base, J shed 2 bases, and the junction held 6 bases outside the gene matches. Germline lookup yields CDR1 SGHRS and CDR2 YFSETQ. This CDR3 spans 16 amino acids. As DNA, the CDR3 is TGCGCCAGCAGCTTGCCAGGGCGGGAGACCTACAATGAGCAGTTCTTC. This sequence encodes CASSLPGRETYNEQFF.

The CDR3 spells CASSERHTDTQYF. The DNA for the CDR3 is TGTGCCAGCAGTGAAAGGCACACAGATACGCAGTATTTT. V and J are TRBV2 and TRBJ2-3, with D uncertain. V lost 2 bases to trimming and J lost 2 bases, with 5 bases between them. The CDR3 is 13 residues long. The germline gives CDR1 SNHLY, CDR2 FYNNEI.